The clone carrying this TCR beta chain was detected a few times. Its specificity is unknown. The data originate from a study of T-cell memory formation after mild COVID-19. cDNA libraries for TCR alpha and TCR beta, carrying sample barcodes and UMIs, came from 5'RACE with constant-segment primers. TCRdb re-analysed the 5' RACE reads in MiXCR, keeping a single row per CDR3 protein. The sample has fewer than 400,000 distinct CDR3 sequences; 15% to 20% are singletons. The germline V and J ends were trimmed by 0 bases and 4 bases, with 13 bases remaining between them. Germline V gene sequence: CDR1 SGHRS, CDR2 YFSETQ. The CDR3 sequence is 15 residues long. Study-level results: Certain responding clones were present in pre-infection memory, suggesting participation of cross-reactive memory. Contracting clones, day 15 to 85, had balanced CD4/CD8, and later expanders favored CD4+. Researchers could not confirm that second-wave clones peaking on day 37 targeted SARS-CoV-2.

This clonotype was sampled from a man between 18 and 35 years old who had mild COVID-19 (a few samples of this study predate the infection). Cell type and time point are not known. Source material: PBMCs or a T cell subset sorted from them (not recorded which). The rearrangement links TRBV5-1 to TRBJ1-1; D call uncertain. The CDR3 sequence: CASSLGVRRVTEAFF. In nucleotides, the CDR3 is TGCGCCAGCAGCTTGGGGGTCAGGAGGGTCACTGAAGCTTTCTTT. The whole variable domain, filled in from reference TRBV5-1 and TRBJ1-1, reads KAGVTQTPRYLIKTRGQQVTLSCSPISGHRSVSWYQQTPGQGLQFLFEYFSETQRNKGNFPGRFSGRQFSNSRSEMNVSTLELGDSALYLCASSLGVRRVTEAFFGQGTRLTVV.